This TCR beta chain was captured by sequencing in a study of T-cell memory formation after mild COVID-19. The wider study: Largely donor-specific sequence clusters came from two donors. Whole-study results and caveats: There were some responding clones in pre-infection memory, which suggested that cross-reactive memory had joined.

Employing constant-segment primers, 5'RACE generated TCR alpha and TCR beta cDNA libraries bearing sample barcodes and UMIs. TCRdb analysed the 5' RACE reads with MiXCR anew, one entry per CDR3 protein. The sample comprises 430,000 or so distinct CDR3 sequences, around 27% of which are singletons, and roughly an eighth rests with the top ten. This clonotype was counted a few times. Its antigen is undetermined. Sequenced sample: PBMCs or a T cell subset sorted from them (not recorded which). The receptor was isolated from an adult woman who had mild COVID-19 (a few samples of this study predate the infection). Cell type and time point are not known.

CDR3 sequence: CASSLGDRGRSFF. The DNA for the CDR3 is TGTGCCAGCAGCTTGGGGGACAGGGGAAGATCTTTCTTT. The gene calls are TRBV5-5 and TRBJ1-1, with TRBD1 matching 10 bases. CDR1 SGHKS and CDR2 YYEKEE come from the germline V gene (reference sequence). The CDR3 runs 13 residues. Trimming at V came to 0 bases and at J to 12 bases, leaving 5 bases not matched to a gene.